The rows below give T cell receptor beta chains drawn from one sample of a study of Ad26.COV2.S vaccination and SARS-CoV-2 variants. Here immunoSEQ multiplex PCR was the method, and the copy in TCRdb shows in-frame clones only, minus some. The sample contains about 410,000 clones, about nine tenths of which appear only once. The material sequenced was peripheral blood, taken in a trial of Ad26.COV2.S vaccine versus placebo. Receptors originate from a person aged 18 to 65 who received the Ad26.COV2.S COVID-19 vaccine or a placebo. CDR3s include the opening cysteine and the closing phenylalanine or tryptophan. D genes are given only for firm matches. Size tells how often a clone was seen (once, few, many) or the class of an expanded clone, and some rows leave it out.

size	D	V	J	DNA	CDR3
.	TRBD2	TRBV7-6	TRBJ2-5	TGTGCCAGCAGCTTAGCGCGGCTAGCGGGAGGAGAGACCCAGTACTTC	CASSLARLAGGETQYF
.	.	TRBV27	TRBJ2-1	TGTGCCAGCAGTTTATGGCCCGCCGACACAAGCTCCTACAATGAGCAGTTCTTC	CASSLWPADTSSYNEQFF
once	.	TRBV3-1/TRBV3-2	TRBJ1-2	TGTGCCAGCAGCCAAGTCCGGTTTGCCTATGGCTACACCTTC	CASSQVRFAYGYTF
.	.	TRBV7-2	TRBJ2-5	TGTGCCAGCAGCTTAGCCCGCGTCATCCAAGAGACCCAGTACTTC	CASSLARVIQETQYF
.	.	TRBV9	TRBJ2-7	TGTGCCAGCAGCCCGTCGGGGGCCTACGAGCAGTACTTC	CASSPSGAYEQYF
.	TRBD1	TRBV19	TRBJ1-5	TGTGCCAGTATTAAAGGGACAGGGGGCGGTCGTCAGCCCCAGCATTTT	CASIKGTGGGRQPQHF
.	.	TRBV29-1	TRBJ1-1	TGCAGCGTTGTAACGGGGGGCACTGAAGCTTTCTTT	CSVVTGGTEAFF
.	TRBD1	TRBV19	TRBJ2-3	TGTGCCAGTAGTGCTTGGGACAGGGGTACAGATACGCAGTATTTT	CASSAWDRGTDTQYF
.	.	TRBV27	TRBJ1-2	TGTGCCAGCAGTTTGGCCGGGACCTATGGCTACACCTTC	CASSLAGTYGYTF
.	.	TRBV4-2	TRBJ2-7	TGTGCCAGCAGCCAAGCAGGGGACCCCTACGAGCAGTACTTC	CASSQAGDPYEQYF
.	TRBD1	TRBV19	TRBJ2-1	TGTGCCAGTAGTATCCGGGACAGTCGTTTGGGAAATGAGCAGTTCTTC	CASSIRDSRLGNEQFF
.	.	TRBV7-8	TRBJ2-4	TGTGCCAGCAGCTTAGCAGTGACCCTAGCCAAAAACATTCAGTACTTC	CASSLAVTLAKNIQYF
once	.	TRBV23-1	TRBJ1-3	TGCGCTTCACCGGGGGGAAACACCATATATTTT	CASPGGNTIYF
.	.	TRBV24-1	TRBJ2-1	TGTGCCACCAGTGATAGCGCTAGGTTGTTCTTC	CATSDSARLFF
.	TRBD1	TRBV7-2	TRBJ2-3	TGTGCCAGCAGCTTAGGGACAGGCGTGTATACGCAGTATTTT	CASSLGTGVYTQYF
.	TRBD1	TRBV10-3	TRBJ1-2	TGTGCCATCCGAAGAACAGGGGTAGATGTGTCTGCCAACTACTATGGCTACACCTTC	CAIRRTGVDVSANYYGYTF
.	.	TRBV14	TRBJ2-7	TGTGCCAGCAGCCTCCCTGGCCAGGGGTCCGAGCAGTACTTC	CASSLPGQGSEQYF
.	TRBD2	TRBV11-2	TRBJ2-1	TGTGCCAGCAGCTTAGCCCTGATAGCGGGAGGGCCCTCGTTCTTC	CASSLALIAGGPSFF
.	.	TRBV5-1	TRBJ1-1	TGCGCCAGCAGCTTGAGGGCCGGGACTCTGAACACTGAAGCTTTCTTT	CASSLRAGTLNTEAFF
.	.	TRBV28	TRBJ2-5	TGTGCCAGCAGCCGAGATCAGGTCCAAGAGACCCAGTACTTC	CASSRDQVQETQYF
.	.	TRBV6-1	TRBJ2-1	TGTGCCAGCAGCCAAGGTGGGAGCTCCTACAATGAGCAGTTCTTC	CASSQGGSSYNEQFF
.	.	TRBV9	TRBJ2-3	TGTGCCAGCAGCGTAGCGTCCAACACAGATACGCAGTATTTT	CASSVASNTDTQYF
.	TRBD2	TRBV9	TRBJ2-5	TGTGCCAGCAGCCCTGGAGGACTAGAGGCGACCCAGTACTTC	CASSPGGLEATQYF
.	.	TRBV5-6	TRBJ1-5	TGTGCCAGCAGCTTGGGGGCGCGGAGCAATCAGCCCCAGCATTTT	CASSLGARSNQPQHF
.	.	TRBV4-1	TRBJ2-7	TGCGCCAGCAGCCAATCGGGACACGACTCCTACGAGCAGTACTTC	CASSQSGHDSYEQYF
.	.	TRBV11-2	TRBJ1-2	TGTGCCAGCAGCTTAGATCGTGGAGGGATATATGGCTACACCTTC	CASSLDRGGIYGYTF
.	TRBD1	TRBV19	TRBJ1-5	TGTGCCAGTAGCATCTCAGGGGGCCCCCCTGGGCCCCAGCATTTT	CASSISGGPPGPQHF
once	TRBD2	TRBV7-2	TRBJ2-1	TGTGCCAGCAGACCCTCCAGCGGGACGGATGAGCAGTTCTTC	CASRPSSGTDEQFF
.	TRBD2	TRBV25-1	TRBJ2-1	TGTGCCAGCAGTGAATTAGCCCTAGCGGGACTCAGGGATGAGCAGTTCTTC	CASSELALAGLRDEQFF
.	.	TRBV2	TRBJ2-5	TGTGCCAGCAGTGGTCAACTCTTACAAGAGACCCAGTACTTC	CASSGQLLQETQYF
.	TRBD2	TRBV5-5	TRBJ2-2	TGTGCCAGCAGCCTTAGCGGGAGCCCCAACACCGGGGAGCTGTTTTTT	CASSLSGSPNTGELFF
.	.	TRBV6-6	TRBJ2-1	TGTGCCAGCAGTCCCCAGCGACCAAAACCCACGCTCCGGGACCCTTTCTACAATGAGCAGTTCTTC	CASSPQRPKPTLRDPFYNEQFF
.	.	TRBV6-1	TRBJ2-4	TGTGCCAGCAGTGAAGCGGGGACCGAGGGTGACTTC	CASSEAGTEGDF
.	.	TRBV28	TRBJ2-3	TGTGCCAGCAGTCTCCTTCAGGATACGCAGTATTTT	CASSLLQDTQYF
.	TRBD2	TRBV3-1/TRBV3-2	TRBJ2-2	TGTGCCAGCAGCCAAGAGCAGCGGGAGAACACCGGGGAGCTGTTTTTT	CASSQEQRENTGELFF
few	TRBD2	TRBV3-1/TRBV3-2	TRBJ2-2	TGTGCCAGCACCCCGGGACTAGCGGGAGCCACCGGGGAGCTGTTTTTT	CASTPGLAGATGELFF
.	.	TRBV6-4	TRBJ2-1	TGTGCCAGCAGCACTACTGGGAACAGCGAGCAGTTCTTC	CASSTTGNSEQFF
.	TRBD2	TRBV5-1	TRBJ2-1	TGCGCCAGCAGCTTGGATGCTAGCGGGCGGGGTGAGCAGTTCTTC	CASSLDASGRGEQFF
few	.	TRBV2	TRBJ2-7	TGTGCCAGCGGGCAGTTCTACGAGCAGTACTTC	CASGQFYEQYF
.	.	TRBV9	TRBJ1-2	TGTGCCAGCAGCGTAGAACCCTCAGGCGGAGGTGATTCTAGCGGCTACACCTTC	CASSVEPSGGGDSSGYTF
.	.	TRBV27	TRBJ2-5	TGTGCCAGCAGTTTGGAGCGGGACAGACAAGAGACCCAGTACTTC	CASSLERDRQETQYF
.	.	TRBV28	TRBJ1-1	TGTGCCAGCACCATAGTTAGAGAGAACACTGAAGCTTTCTTT	CASTIVRENTEAFF
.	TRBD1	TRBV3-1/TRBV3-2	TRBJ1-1	TGTGCCAGCAGCTCAGGGGGCGGGACTGAAGCTTTCTTT	CASSSGGGTEAFF
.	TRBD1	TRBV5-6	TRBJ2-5	TGTGCCAGCAGCTCCATCGTGACAGGGGGCGTGGAGACCCAGTACTTC	CASSSIVTGGVETQYF
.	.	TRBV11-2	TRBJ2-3	TGTGCCAGCAGCTTAGCCTACCGAGGGTCAGATACGCAGTATTTT	CASSLAYRGSDTQYF